These 15 T cell receptor beta chains share one sample of origin, sequenced in a study of blood T cell repertoires in COVID-19. TCRdb's copy holds only in-frame clones and misses some; the assay was immunoSEQ multiplex PCR. The repertoire holds around 42,000 clones, with roughly 77% as singletons. Sequenced material: peripheral blood. Receptor source: a man older than 75 with active or convalescent COVID-19.

The chain carries TRBV19 and TRBJ2-7; 7 bases match TRBD1. This CDR3 has 14 amino acids. Germline trimming cut 3 bases from V and 1 base from J; bases unmatched to any gene: 3. CDR1 is LNHDA and CDR2 is SQIVND in the germline V gene (reference sequence). The CDR3 bases are TGTGCCAGTAGTATCGCGACAGGGTCCTACGAGCAGTACTTC. It translates to CASSIATGSYEQYF. The full variable domain, completed using reference TRBV19 and TRBJ2-7, is DGGITQSPKYLFRKEGQNVTLSCEQNLNHDAMYWYRQDPGQGLRLIYYSQIVNDFQKGDIAEGYSVSREKKESFPLTVTSAQKNPTAFYLCASSIATGSYEQYFGPGTRLTVT.

The V and J genes are TRBV7-9 and TRBJ1-6; 7 bases fit TRBD1. CDR3 length: 14 residues. V was pared by 6 bases and J by 7 bases, with 6 bases of the junction left unmatched. Germline CDR1 SEHNR, CDR2 FQNEAQ (reference sequence). The CDR3 DNA reads as TGTGCCAGCAGAGTGACAGGGACCAATTCACCCCTCCACTTT. It yields the protein CASRVTGTNSPLHF. Together with reference TRBV7-9 and TRBJ1-6, the CDR3 gives the full variable domain: DTGVSQNPRHKITKRGQNVTFRCDPISEHNRLYWYRQTLGQGPEFLTYFQNEAQLEKSRLLSDRFSAERPKGSFSTLEIQRTEQGDSAMYLCASRVTGTNSPLHFGNGTRLTVT.

This clone has only a few counts. V gene TRBV24-1 combines with J gene TRBJ2-5; 8 nucleotides line up with TRBD1. Germline V gives CDR1 KGHDR, CDR2 SFDVKD. The CDR3 sequence is 17 residues long. V dropped 3 bases and J dropped 0; count of bases not matched to a gene: 8. This CDR3 reads CATSDRWTGPNQETQYF. The CDR3 DNA reads as TGTGCCACCAGTGATAGATGGACAGGGCCCAACCAAGAGACCCAGTACTTC.

This chain joins TRBV11-1 and TRBJ1-1; D is possibly TRBD1 (6 bases). Germline values: CDR1 SGHAT, CDR2 FQDESV (reference sequence). The CDR3 covers 14 residues. V was clipped by 5 bases and J by 0 bases, with 10 bases between them. CDR3 nucleotides: TGTGCCAGCAGCCGACAGGACTTGAACACTGAAGCTTTCTTT. Translated: CASSRQDLNTEAFF.

This chain connects TRBV12-3 or TRBV12-4 to TRBJ2-5, with 7 bases matching TRBD2. V was pared by 9 bases and J by 4 bases, with 8 bases of the junction left unmatched. The CDR3 has 13 residues. The CDR3 region is CASESGGGETQYF. For the CDR3, the DNA is TGTGCCAGTGAATCGGGGGGTGGAGAGACCCAGTACTTC.

Concerning this clone: Germline and junction disagree at one end, which may indicate a read error. This sequence joins TRBV5-6 and TRBJ2-2; 11 nucleotides align to TRBD2. The CDR3 is 16 residues long. Germline loops: CDR1 SGHDT, CDR2 YYEEEE. The CDR3 DNA reads as TGTGCCCGCAGCTTTCTAGCGGGGGGGAACACCGGGGAGCTGTTTTTT. This encodes CARSFLAGGNTGELFF.

J is TRBJ2-1 and V is TRBV11-1; weak D call: TRBD1 (6 bases). The CDR3 loop spans 15 amino acids. The V and J ends lost 3 bases and 6 bases respectively, with 15 bases between them. Germline V gene sequence: CDR1 SGHAT, CDR2 FQDESV (reference sequence). The CDR3 region has the DNA TGTGCCAGCAGCTTTGGGACAAGTTTCTCCAATGAGCAGTTCTTC. This sequence encodes CASSFGTSFSNEQFF. The full variable domain, in which reference TRBV11-1 and TRBJ2-1 provide the parts outside the CDR3, is EAEVAQSPRYKITEKSQAVAFWCDPISGHATLYWYRQILGQGPELLVQFQDESVVDDSQLPKDRFSAERLKGVDSTLKIQPAELGDSAMYLCASSFGTSFSNEQFFGPGTRLTVL.

The chain links TRBV15 to TRBJ1-5; TRBD1 might be the D (5 bases). The CDR3 has 17 amino acids. Germline V CDR1 and CDR2: LNHNV, YYDKDF (reference sequence). V dropped 0 bases and J dropped 6 bases, with 18 bases sitting between them. CDR3 sequence reads: CATSRDLVSGLSQPQHF. CDR3 in DNA: TGTGCCACCAGCAGAGATCTGGTTTCAGGGCTAAGTCAGCCCCAGCATTTT.

V and J are TRBV10-2 and TRBJ1-4, with D possibly TRBD1 on 6 matching bases. Per the germline V gene, CDR1 is WSHSY and CDR2 is SAAADI. V dropped 7 bases and J dropped 4 bases, with 16 bases sitting between them. The CDR3 spans 15 residues. Written as DNA, the CDR3 is TGCGCCAGCAAAGCCCCTGGACAGCTTAATGAAAAACTGTTTTTT. It specifies CASKAPGQLNEKLFF.

This clone was seen only once. The CDR3 coding sequence is TGTGCCAGCAGCCTTGGACAGGGATTAAGGTTGGGTGAAAAACTGTTTTTT. Its protein is CASSLGQGLRLGEKLFF. The V gene is TRBV28, the J gene TRBJ1-4; 8 bases align to TRBD1. This CDR3 is built from 17 residues. V dropped 6 bases and J dropped 7; count of bases not matched to a gene: 16. The germline CDR1 and CDR2 sequences are MDHEN and SYDVKM.

This CDR3 is CASSLESRRADTQYF. Written as DNA, the CDR3 is TGTGCCAGCAGCTTAGAGAGTCGCCGCGCAGATACGCAGTATTTT. V usage is TRBV11-2 and J usage is TRBJ2-3; no clear D. The CDR3 contains 15 residues. V shed 0 bases and J shed 4 bases, with 11 bases lying between them. Germline CDR1 SGHAT, CDR2 FQNNGV.

The chain couples TRBV4-2 to TRBJ2-2; 10 bases fit TRBD2. With V trimmed by 4 bases and J by 0 bases, 11 bases remained unmatched. Germline V gene sequence: CDR1 LGHNA, CDR2 YNFKEQ. This CDR3 comprises 19 residues. This CDR3 is CASSPRQAGGPANTGELFF. The DNA of the CDR3 is TGTGCCAGCAGCCCCCGGCAAGCGGGAGGGCCCGCGAACACCGGGGAGCTGTTTTTT.

V is TRBV19 and J is TRBJ2-5; weak D call: TRBD1 (6 bases). Germline values: CDR1 LNHDA, CDR2 SQIVND (reference sequence). Trimming pared 8 bases from V and 0 bases from J, leaving 13 bases between. CDR3 length equals 14 residues. CDR3 amino acids: CASSGAWYQETQYF. CDR3 nucleotides: TGTGCCAGTTCAGGGGCCTGGTACCAAGAGACCCAGTACTTC.

The genes are TRBV2 and TRBJ1-5, with unresolved D. The CDR3 covers 17 residues. The ends were cut back, 7 bases at V and 1 base at J, with 20 bases in the middle. CDR1 and CDR2 from the germline V gene are SNHLY and FYNNEI. In nucleotides, the CDR3 is TGTGCCAGCACCCCACGCGGGCCCGGTGAAAGCAATCAGCCCCAGCATTTT. Translating it yields CASTPRGPGESNQPQHF.

The chain has TRBV3-1 (or the pseudogene TRBV3-2) and TRBJ2-7; D may be TRBD2 (6 bases). Germline loops: CDR1 LGHDT, CDR2 YNNKEL (reference sequence). The CDR3 has 15 amino acids. V lost 0 bases, J lost 7 bases, and 16 bases lay in between. The CDR3 reads CASSQEGGVVWEQYF. The DNA for the CDR3 is TGTGCCAGCAGCCAAGAAGGAGGGGTAGTGTGGGAGCAGTACTTC.